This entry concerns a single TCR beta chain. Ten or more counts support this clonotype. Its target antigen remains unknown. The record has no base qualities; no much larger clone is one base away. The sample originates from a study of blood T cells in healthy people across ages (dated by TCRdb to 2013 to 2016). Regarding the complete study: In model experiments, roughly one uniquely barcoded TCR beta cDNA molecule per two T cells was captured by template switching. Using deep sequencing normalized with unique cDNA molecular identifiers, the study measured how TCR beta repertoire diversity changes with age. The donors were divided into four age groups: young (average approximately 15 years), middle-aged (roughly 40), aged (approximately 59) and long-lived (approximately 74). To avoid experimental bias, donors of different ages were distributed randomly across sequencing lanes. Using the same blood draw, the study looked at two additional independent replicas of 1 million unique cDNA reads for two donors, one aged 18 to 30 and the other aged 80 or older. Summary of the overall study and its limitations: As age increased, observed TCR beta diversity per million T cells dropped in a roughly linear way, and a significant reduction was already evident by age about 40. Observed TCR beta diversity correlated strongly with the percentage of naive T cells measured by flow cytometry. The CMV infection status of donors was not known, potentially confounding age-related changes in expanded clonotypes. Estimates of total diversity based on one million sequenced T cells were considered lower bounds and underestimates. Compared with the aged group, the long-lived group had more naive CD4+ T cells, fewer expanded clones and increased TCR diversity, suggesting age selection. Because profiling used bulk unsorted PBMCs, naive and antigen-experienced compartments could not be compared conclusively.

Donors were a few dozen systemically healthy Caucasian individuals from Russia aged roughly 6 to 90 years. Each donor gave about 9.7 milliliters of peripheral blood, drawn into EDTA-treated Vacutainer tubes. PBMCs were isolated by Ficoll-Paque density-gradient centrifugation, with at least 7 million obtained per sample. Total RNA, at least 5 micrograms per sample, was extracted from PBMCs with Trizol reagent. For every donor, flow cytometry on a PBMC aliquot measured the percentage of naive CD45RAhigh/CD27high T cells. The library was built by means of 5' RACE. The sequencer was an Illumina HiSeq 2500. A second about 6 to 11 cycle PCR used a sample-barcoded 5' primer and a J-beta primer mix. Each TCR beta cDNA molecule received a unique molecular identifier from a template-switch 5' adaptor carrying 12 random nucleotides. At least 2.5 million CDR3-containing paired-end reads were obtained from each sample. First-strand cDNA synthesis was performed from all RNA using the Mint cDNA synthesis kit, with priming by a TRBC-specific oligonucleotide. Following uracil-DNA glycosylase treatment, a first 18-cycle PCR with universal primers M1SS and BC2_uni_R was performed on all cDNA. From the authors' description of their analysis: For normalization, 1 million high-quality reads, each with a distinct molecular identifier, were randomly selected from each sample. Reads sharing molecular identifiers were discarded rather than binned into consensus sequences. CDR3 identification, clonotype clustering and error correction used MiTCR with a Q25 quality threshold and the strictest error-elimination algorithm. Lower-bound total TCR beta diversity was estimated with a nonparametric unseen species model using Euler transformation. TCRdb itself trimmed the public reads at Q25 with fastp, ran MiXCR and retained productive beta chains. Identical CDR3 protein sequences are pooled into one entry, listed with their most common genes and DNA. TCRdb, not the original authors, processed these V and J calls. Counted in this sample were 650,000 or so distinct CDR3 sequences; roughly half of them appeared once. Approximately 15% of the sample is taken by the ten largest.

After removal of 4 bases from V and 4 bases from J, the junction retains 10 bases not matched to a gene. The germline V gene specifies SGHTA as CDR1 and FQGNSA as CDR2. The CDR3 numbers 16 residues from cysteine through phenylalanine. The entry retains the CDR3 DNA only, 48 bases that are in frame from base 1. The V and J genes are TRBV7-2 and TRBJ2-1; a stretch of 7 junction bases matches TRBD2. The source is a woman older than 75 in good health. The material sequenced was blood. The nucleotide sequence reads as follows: TGTGCCAGCAGCTCCGTAGCGGGTGGAACTTACAATGAGCAGTTCTTC. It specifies CASSSVAGGTYNEQFF. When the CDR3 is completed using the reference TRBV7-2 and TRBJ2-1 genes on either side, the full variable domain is GAGVSQSPSNKVTEKGKDVELRCDPISGHTALYWYRQSLGQGLEFLIYFQGNSAPDKSGLPSDRFSAERTGGSVSTLTIQRTQQEDSAVYLCASSSVAGGTYNEQFFGPGTRLTVL.